This T cell receptor (beta chain) was profiled in a study of beta chain features in type 1 diabetes. Broader study findings: Across all four CD4+ subsets, people with type 1 diabetes showed modestly shorter TCRB CDR3s.

This clone has more than one count but fewer than ten. Its antigen is unidentified. Germline trimming cut 7 bases from V and 3 bases from J; bases unmatched to any gene: 10. The CDR3 covers 14 residues. Germline CDR1 and CDR2: SQVTM and ANQGSEA. The whole isolated RNA underwent reverse transcription, so sequencing captured expressed TCRB transcripts. The method was immunoSEQ multiplex PCR; TCRdb's version includes in-frame clones alone and lacks a portion of them. The repertoire holds roughly 700,000 clones, with around an eighth as singletons. This sequence joins TRBV29-1 and TRBJ2-7; 9 bases match TRBD1. The sequence was obtained from a man between 18 and 35 years old with type 1 diabetes. The sample taken for sequencing was naive CD4+ T cells from blood. The CDR3 spells CSGAAGTGSYEQYF. CDR3 in DNA: TGCAGCGGCGCCGCCGGGACAGGGAGCTACGAGCAGTACTTC.